The 21 T cell receptor beta chains presented below share a single source sample, sequenced in a study of early T cells in non-severe SARS-CoV-2 infection. TCRdb reanalysed the 5' RACE reads using MiXCR and keeps one entry per CDR3 protein. The sample has some 41,000 distinct CDR3 sequences, roughly 5% seen once. Sequencing used whole blood. These receptors were obtained from an adult who was a healthcare worker with PCR-confirmed SARS-CoV-2 infection or an uninfected control (not recorded which).

This clonotype has only a few counts. This chain joins TRBV3-1 and TRBJ1-1, with a tentative D call TRBD1 (6 bases). Trimming took off 1 base at V and 1 base at J, with 10 bases between the two ends. Germline V gives CDR1 LGHDT, CDR2 YNNKEL (reference sequence). The CDR3 length is 15 residues. The CDR3 reads CASSQGGRGNTEAFF. The CDR3 nucleotides are TGTGCCAGCAGCCAAGGCGGCAGGGGGAACACTGAAGCTTTCTTT.

This clonotype was counted many times. The gene calls are TRBV11-3 and TRBJ2-7, with D possibly TRBD1 on 5 matching bases. V dropped 4 bases and J dropped 0 bases, with 13 bases sitting between them. The CDR3 extends over 15 amino acids. The V gene's germline CDR1 is SGHNT and CDR2 YENEEA. CDR3 coding DNA: TGTGCCAGCAGCTACGGACAAGCCAGCTCCTACGAGCAGTACTTC. Translating it yields CASSYGQASSYEQYF.

This clonotype has only a few counts. This rearrangement joins TRBV18 to TRBJ1-1; a weak D match, TRBD1 (5 bases). Per the germline V gene, CDR1 is KGHSH and CDR2 is LQKENI. The length of the CDR3 is 19 residues. V was shortened by 0 bases and J by 6 bases, with 26 bases between the two germline ends. CDR3 in amino acids: CASSPPVGWQGAARAEAFF. CDR3 bases: TGTGCCAGCTCACCACCGGTGGGGTGGCAGGGAGCCGCTAGAGCTGAAGCTTTCTTT.

This clonotype was counted ten times or more. The V gene is TRBV19, the J gene TRBJ2-3; 9 bases map to TRBD2. With 3 bases clipped from V and 3 bases from J, the junction kept 4 bases outside the gene matches. The CDR3 extends over 15 amino acids. The germline V gene has CDR1 LNHDA and CDR2 SQIVND (reference sequence). In nucleotides, the CDR3 is TGTGCCAGTAGTATCCCCAGCGGGAGGACAGATACGCAGTATTTT. It specifies CASSIPSGRTDTQYF.

This clonotype has ten or more counts. The V and J genes are TRBV12-3 or TRBV12-4 and TRBJ2-7; no definite D call. This CDR3 has 11 residues. Trimming took off 6 bases at V and 3 bases at J, with 6 bases between the two ends. CDR3 in amino acids: CASSKNYEQYF. CDR3 sequence (DNA): TGTGCCAGCAGCAAGAACTACGAGCAGTACTTC.

There are many counts of this clonotype. The V gene is TRBV5-4, the J gene TRBJ2-3, with TRBD2 identical over 10 bases. The V and J ends lost 2 bases and 3 bases, in that order; junction bases with no gene match: 0. Germline V CDR1 and CDR2: SGHNT, YYREEE (reference sequence). The CDR3 has 14 residues. CDR3 sequence: CASSLAGGTDTQYF. CDR3 nucleotides: TGTGCCAGCAGCTTAGCGGGGGGGACAGATACGCAGTATTTT. The full variable domain, rest sourced from reference TRBV5-4 and TRBJ2-3, is ETGVTQSPTHLIKTRGQQVTLRCSSQSGHNTVSWYQQALGQGPQFIFQYYREEENGRGNFPPRFSGLQFPNYSSELNVNALELDDSALYLCASSLAGGTDTQYFGPGTRLTVL.

This clonotype was seen many times. The chain links TRBV7-8 to TRBJ2-5; TRBD2 agrees at 12 bases. The germline V gene encodes CDR1 SGHVS and CDR2 FQNEAQ. CDR3 size: 17 residues. Trimming at V came to 0 bases and at J to 2 bases, leaving 4 bases not matched to a gene. In DNA form, the CDR3 reads TGTGCCAGCAGCTTAGCGCTAGCGGGAGGGGGGCAAGAGACCCAGTACTTC. Its translation is CASSLALAGGGQETQYF.

This clonotype has a count of ten or more. V and J are TRBV12-3 or TRBV12-4 and TRBJ2-1; D is ambiguous. Trimming took 3 bases from V and 9 from J, leaving 6 bases between them. CDR3 length: 11 amino acids. The CDR3 DNA sequence: TGTGCCAGCAGTTTTAGTGGTGAGCAGTTCTTC. It specifies CASSFSGEQFF.

This clonotype has a count of ten or more. The rearrangement links TRBV11-3 to TRBJ2-1; TRBD1 matches at 8 bases. This CDR3 has 17 amino acids. Germline CDR1 and CDR2: SGHNT and YENEEA. The trim removed 5 bases at V and 2 bases at J, leaving 11 bases unmatched. The CDR3 coding sequence is TGTGCCAGCAGCCCCCACCCCGGACAGGGTCCCTACAATGAGCAGTTCTTC. Translation: CASSPHPGQGPYNEQFF.

This clonotype was observed many times. V usage is TRBV6-2 or TRBV6-3 and J usage is TRBJ2-5; 7 bases map to TRBD1. This CDR3 has 15 residues. Germline CDR1 is MNHEY and CDR2 is SVGEGT. After removal of 2 bases from V and 5 bases from J, the junction contained 8 bases not matched to a gene. CDR3 nucleotides: TGTGCCAGCAGTTACCTAACAGGGGTCCGGGAGACCCAGTACTTC. Translation: CASSYLTGVRETQYF.

There are many counts of this clonotype. This rearrangement joins TRBV11-3 to TRBJ1-3; TRBD1 might be the D (5 bases). The germline V gene has CDR1 SGHNT and CDR2 YENEEA. The CDR3 has 14 residues. V was cut by 9 bases and J by 0 bases, with 12 bases left in between. The chain's CDR3 is CARADTSSGNTIYF. In nucleotides, the CDR3 is TGTGCCAGAGCGGACACTTCCTCTGGAAACACCATATATTTT.

The sample holds a few counts of this clonotype. The chain joins TRBV30 to TRBJ2-7; no reliable D call. The CDR3 runs 15 residues. Germline V gene sequence: CDR1 GTSNPN, CDR2 SVGIG (reference sequence). The ends were cut back, 0 bases at V and 0 bases at J, with 12 bases in the middle. The CDR3 region has the DNA TGTGCCTGGAGTGTAAAGGGTCCGAGCTCCTACGAGCAGTACTTC. Residues: CAWSVKGPSSYEQYF.

This clonotype was seen ten or more times. The chain carries TRBV6-5 and TRBJ2-7; 7 bases are a match to TRBD2. The length of the CDR3 is 15 residues. With V trimmed by 4 bases and J by 0 bases, 6 bases remained unmatched. CDR1 and CDR2 (germline): MNHEY, SVGAGI. CDR3 protein: CASSFASGPSYEQYF. The CDR3 DNA follows: TGTGCCAGCAGTTTTGCTAGCGGTCCCTCCTACGAGCAGTACTTC.

To note about this clonotype: A clone one base away is much larger, so this may be a read error. The chain couples TRBV28 to TRBJ2-7; no definite D call. The V end lost 3 bases, the J end lost 4 bases, and 19 bases lay between the germline ends. The germline V gene has CDR1 MDHEN and CDR2 SYDVKM. This CDR3 region has 16 residues. The CDR3 region is CASSFIRSLPPYEQYF. CDR3 bases: TGTGCCAGCAGTTTCATCCGATCCCTACCTCCATACGAGCAGTACTTC. The full variable domain, its missing parts supplied by reference TRBV28 and TRBJ2-7, is DVKVTQSSRYLVKRTGEKVFLECVQDMDHENMFWYRQDPGLGLRLIYFSYDVKMKEKGDIPEGYSVSREKKERFSLILESASTNQTSMYLCASSFIRSLPPYEQYFGPGTRLTVT.

The sample holds a few counts of this clonotype. This chain joins TRBV24-1 and TRBJ2-1; TRBD2 agrees at 11 bases. Per germline, CDR1 KGHDR and CDR2 SFDVKD. J gave up 0 bases and V 5 bases, and 8 bases lay outside the gene matches. The CDR3 is 18 residues long. Here the CDR3 reads CATSGRTSGLSSYNEQFF. CDR3 nucleotides: TGTGCCACCAGTGGTAGGACTAGCGGGTTGAGCTCCTACAATGAGCAGTTCTTC.

The rearrangement uses TRBV6-1 and TRBJ2-2; 8 bases align to TRBD2. Trimming cost V 5 bases and J 2 bases; bases outside gene matches: 10. This CDR3 has 17 amino acids. Germline V gene data show CDR1 as MNHNS and CDR2 as SASEGT. The CDR3 DNA follows: TGTGCCAGCAGTAGGACTAGCTATGCTGAAAACACCGGGGAGCTGTTTTTT. Its protein is CASSRTSYAENTGELFF.

This clonotype was observed a handful of times. V gene TRBV6-1 combines with J gene TRBJ2-2, with 7 bases identical to TRBD1. Per the germline V gene, CDR1 is MNHNS and CDR2 is SASEGT. The CDR3 extends over 15 amino acids. Trimming removed 5 bases from V and 4 bases from J; junction bases left unmatched: 7. The CDR3 DNA reads as TGTGCCAGCAGTCTACAGGGGTTTGGCACCGGGGAGCTGTTTTTT. Encoded protein: CASSLQGFGTGELFF.

V gene TRBV5-1 combines with J gene TRBJ2-6; D gene unclear. CDR3 size: 17 residues. Germline V gene lookup returns CDR1 SGHRS and CDR2 YFSETQ. The ends were cut back, 0 bases at V and 0 bases at J, with 10 bases in the middle. This chain's CDR3 is CASSLELQSSGANVLTF. Written as DNA, the CDR3 is TGCGCCAGCAGCTTGGAACTACAGAGCTCTGGGGCCAACGTCCTGACTTTC.

This clonotype was counted at least ten times. The chain combines TRBV5-1 with TRBJ2-1, with D unclear. Germline V gene data show CDR1 as SGHRS and CDR2 as YFSETQ. The CDR3 is made up of 13 amino acids. The V end lost 0 bases, the J end lost 6 bases, and 7 bases lay between the germline ends. Here the CDR3 reads CASSLGFSNEQFF. Here the CDR3 DNA reads TGCGCCAGCAGCTTGGGGTTCTCCAATGAGCAGTTCTTC.

In this sample, this clonotype turned up many times. The CDR3 here is CASSATGLAGLEQYF. In DNA, the CDR3 is TGTGCCAGCAGTGCCACGGGACTAGCGGGACTCGAGCAGTACTTC. This chain joins TRBV12-3 or TRBV12-4 and TRBJ2-7, with 13 bases that match TRBD2. The CDR3 totals 15 residues. The J segment lost 6 bases and the V segment lost 5 bases, leaving 7 bases of the junction unmatched.

This clonotype came up many times. The CDR3 reads CASSLGPTDNSPLHF. The CDR3 DNA sequence: TGTGCCAGCAGCTTAGGGCCAACCGATAATTCACCCCTCCACTTT. The chain carries TRBV7-6 and TRBJ1-6; no definite D call. Germline V gene lookup returns CDR1 SGHVS and CDR2 FNYEAQ. The CDR3 extends over 15 amino acids. V lost 1 base and J lost 5, with 9 bases in between. The full variable domain, with the rest looked up from reference TRBV7-6 and TRBJ1-6, is GAGVSQSPRYKVTKRGQDVALRCDPISGHVSLYWYRQALGQGPEFLTYFNYEAQQDKSGLPNDRFSAERPEGSISTLTIQRTEQRDSAMYRCASSLGPTDNSPLHFGNGTRLTVT.